Listed here is a single TCR beta chain. This sample was taken from a study of blood T cell repertoires in COVID-19. Study information: The origin of the acute and convalescent COVID-19 samples was the United States, Italy and Spain. Nucleic acid was either cDNA or gDNA, and it came from T cells, B-cell-depleted T cells, or PBMCs.

In the original analysis: Reference gene primer amplification gave nucleated cell count estimates. TCRdb keeps only in-frame clones here, not all; method: immunoSEQ multiplex PCR. D and trimming come from the DNA, and the V and J calls and clone size come from that table. The sample shows about 200,000 clones, 86% of them seen only once. The CDR3 has 14 residues. Germline V gene sequence: CDR1 MNHEY, CDR2 SVGAGI. Trimming took off 6 bases at V and 3 bases at J, with 14 bases between the two ends. The chain links TRBV6-5 to TRBJ1-1, with D possibly TRBD1 on 6 matching bases. The source of this sequence is a woman aged 70-85 years with acute or convalescent COVID-19. The sample was peripheral blood. The CDR3 DNA sequence: TGTGCCAGCAGCTTCACAGGGAAAGACACTGAAGCTTTCTTT. Translation: CASSFTGKDTEAFF.